The rows below give T cell receptor beta chains drawn from one sample of a study of cytomegalovirus exposure and HLA in healthy donors. Assay used: immunoSEQ multiplex PCR; TCRdb lists only in-frame clones, some missing. This sample has 170,000 or so clones; about 82% occur once, and the top ten carry 1%. Sequenced: PBMCs. Receptor source: a woman aged 45-60 years in good health and CMV-seropositive. The conserved cysteine and the conserved F or W are not part of the CDR3 here. Clone size is not always given. Where it is, it says once, few, many or a class for expanded clones.

size: .
V: TRBV5-4
J: TRBJ2-7
CDR3: ASSFPGTGDYEQY

size: .
V: TRBV29-1
J: TRBJ1-2
CDR3: SVEDRGKDGYT

size: .
V: TRBV29-1
J: TRBJ2-5
CDR3: SVRQGKQETQY

size: .
V: TRBV6-5
J: TRBJ1-3
CDR3: ASSTRGSGNTIY

size: .
V: TRBV5-1
J: TRBJ2-7
CDR3: ASSLASSGEQY

size: .
V: TRBV28
J: TRBJ2-7
CDR3: ATITSGVIYEQY

size: .
V: TRBV18
J: TRBJ1-2
CDR3: ASSPPSLDRRSYT

size: .
V: TRBV7-3
J: .
CDR3: ASSLTGGGEGRYEQY

size: once
V: TRBV5-1
J: TRBJ2-2
CDR3: ASSLPGGGTGELF

size: .
V: TRBV9
J: TRBJ2-5
CDR3: ASSATGANQETQY

size: .
V: TRBV18
J: TRBJ1-2
CDR3: ASSPPSRDWGYT

size: .
V: TRBV2
J: TRBJ2-2
CDR3: ASSGDRGGPGELF

size: .
V: TRBV5-1
J: TRBJ1-3
CDR3: ASSPQVSGNTIY

size: .
V: TRBV7-9
J: TRBJ1-4
CDR3: ASSPVNEKLF

size: .
V: TRBV5-1
J: TRBJ1-2
CDR3: ASSLVQNYGYT

size: .
V: TRBV28
J: TRBJ2-7
CDR3: ASSGGGWLSYEQY

size: once
V: TRBV7-2
J: TRBJ1-2
CDR3: ASSAGQADYGYT

size: few
V: TRBV6-6
J: TRBJ1-1
CDR3: ASSSDRGTEAF